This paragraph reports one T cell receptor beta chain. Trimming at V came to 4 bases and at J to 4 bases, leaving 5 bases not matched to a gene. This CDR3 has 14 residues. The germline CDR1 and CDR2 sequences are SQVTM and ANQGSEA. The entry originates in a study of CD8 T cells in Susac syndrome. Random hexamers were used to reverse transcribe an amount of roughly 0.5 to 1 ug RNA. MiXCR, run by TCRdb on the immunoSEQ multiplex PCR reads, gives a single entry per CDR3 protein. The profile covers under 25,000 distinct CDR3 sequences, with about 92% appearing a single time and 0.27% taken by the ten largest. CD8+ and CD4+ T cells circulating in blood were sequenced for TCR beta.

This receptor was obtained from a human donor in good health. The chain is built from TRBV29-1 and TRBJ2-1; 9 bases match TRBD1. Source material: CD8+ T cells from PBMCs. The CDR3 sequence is CSVGDRGLYNEQFF. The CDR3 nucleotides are TGCAGCGTTGGTGACAGGGGGTTGTACAATGAGCAGTTCTTC.